The source of this T cell receptor (beta chain) is a study of blood T cell repertoires in COVID-19. For the study at large: The United States, Italy and Spain provided the acute and convalescent COVID-19 samples. T cells, B-cell-depleted T cells, or PBMCs provided the cDNA or gDNA that served as material.

V lost 2 bases to trimming and J lost 10 bases, with 6 bases between them. This CDR3 spans 11 amino acids. The germline gives CDR1 KGHSH, CDR2 LQKENI. Methods used by the authors: Amplification with reference gene primers provided the estimates of nucleated cell counts. Only in-frame clones appear in the TCRdb table, and some are missing; sequencing was by immunoSEQ multiplex PCR. V, J and clone size reflect that table, while D and trimming were determined from the DNA. Of approximately 70,000 clones listed, approximately 83% are singletons. This clone has just a few counts. The source material was peripheral blood. This TCR was recovered from an older woman with acute or convalescent COVID-19. This chain uses TRBV18 with TRBJ2-1; no definite D call. CDR3 protein: CASSPGREQFF. The DNA of the CDR3 is TGTGCCAGCTCACCAGGCAGGGAGCAGTTCTTC.